A single T cell receptor beta chain is shown here with its context. Assay used: immunoSEQ multiplex PCR; TCRdb lists only in-frame clones, some missing. The data contain 90,000 to 120,000 clones, around 85% of them seen just once; the ten biggest clones take up about 2.4%. The length of the CDR3 is 16 residues. These data come from a study of PD-L1 blockade in urothelial cancer. The clonotype was recovered from a man aged 45-65 years with urothelial cancer. The specimen was PBMCs, collected around atezolizumab (anti-PD-L1) treatment. The genes are TRBV21-1 and TRBJ2-7; the table names TRBD2, a call not compared with the DNA. TRBV21-1 counts as a pseudogene. CDR3 DNA: TGTGCCAGCAGCAAAGGCTCTAGCGGGAGTTACTACGAGCAGTACTTC. It specifies CASSKGSSGSYYEQYF.